These 26 T cell receptor beta chains originate from one sample sequenced in a study of shared clonotypes between healthy human individuals. Profiling relied on immunoSEQ multiplex PCR, and the TCRdb table lists in-frame clones only, not all of them. The data contain more than 550,000 clones, roughly 91% of them singletons. The sequenced material came from memory CD8+ T cells from PBMCs. The subset denotes: CD45RO+ cells pooled with CCR7-negative TemRA cells. Receptors were obtained from a man aged 18 to 30 in good health. Some clones in this sample may be carry-over from other donors' samples.

V gene TRBV7-6 combines with J gene TRBJ2-2; 9 bases agree with TRBD2. V gave up 5 bases and J gave up 0 bases; unmatched junction bases: 7. The CDR3 totals 17 residues. Germline CDR1 SGHVS, CDR2 FNYEAQ. Here the CDR3 DNA reads TGTGCCAGCAGCCCATTAACTAGCGGGTCGAACACCGGGGAGCTGTTTTTT. Translating gives CASSPLTSGSNTGELFF.

The chain combines TRBV6-5 with TRBJ2-2; TRBD2 matches 11 bases. The CDR3 sequence is 15 residues long. V trimming: 8 bases; J trimming: 5 bases; junction bases outside the gene matches: 7. The germline gives CDR1 MNHEY, CDR2 SVGAGI. The CDR3 sequence is CASALAGGWTGELFF. The DNA for the CDR3 is TGTGCCAGCGCCCTAGCGGGAGGATGGACCGGGGAGCTGTTTTTT.

A word on this clone: A read error may account for a junction end that differs from germline. The chain couples TRBV4-2 to TRBJ1-4, with D uncertain. The CDR3 is 11 residues long. Germline lookup yields CDR1 LGHNA and CDR2 YNFKEQ. This chain's CDR3 is CASSEDEKLFF. Written as DNA, the CDR3 is TGTGCCAGCAGCGAAGATGAAAAACTGTTTTTT.

The chain carries TRBV29-1 and TRBJ2-1; TRBD1 matches 11 bases. This CDR3 is built from 16 residues. Trimming at V came to 7 bases and at J to 7 bases, leaving 15 bases not matched to a gene. Germline loops: CDR1 SQVTM, CDR2 ANQGSEA. DNA for the CDR3: TGCAGCGCGAAGGACAGGGGGCGCGAGTTGGTGAATGAGCAGTTCTTC. Translated, it gives CSAKDRGRELVNEQFF.

Here the CDR3 DNA reads TGTGCCAGCAGCCCCAGGGACGGGGTCTTCTATGGCTACACCTTC. Translated: CASSPRDGVFYGYTF. The chain recombines TRBV27 with TRBJ1-2, with a possible D match to TRBD1 (5 bases). This CDR3 comprises 15 residues. The V end lost 6 bases, the J end lost 4 bases, and 18 bases lay between the germline ends. CDR1 is MNHEY and CDR2 is SMNVEV in the germline V gene (reference sequence).

This chain links TRBV5-6 with TRBJ2-1; the D is unclear. V was clipped by 6 bases and J by 3 bases, with 16 bases between them. Germline lookup yields CDR1 SGHDT and CDR2 YYEEEE. The CDR3 is 15 amino acids. The CDR3 nucleotides read TGTGCCAGCACCCTACTCACCGGGCACTACAATGAGCAGTTCTTC. The encoded protein is CASTLLTGHYNEQFF.

This chain joins TRBV15 and TRBJ1-1, with D perhaps TRBD1 (5 bases). Trimming pared 3 bases from V and 4 bases from J, leaving 15 bases between. CDR1 and CDR2 from the germline V gene are LNHNV and YYDKDF (reference sequence). The CDR3 consists of 15 residues. The CDR3: CATSSVQWGSTEAFF. The CDR3 bases are TGTGCCACCAGCAGCGTACAGTGGGGGAGCACTGAAGCTTTCTTT.

The rearrangement uses TRBV7-6 and TRBJ1-2; D is undetermined. V shed 5 bases and J shed 4 bases, with 17 bases lying between them. CDR1 SGHVS and CDR2 FNYEAQ come from the germline V gene. This CDR3 spans 15 amino acids. CDR3 region: CASSPRPYMAYGYTF. CDR3 sequence (DNA): TGTGCCAGCAGCCCTAGACCCTATATGGCCTATGGCTACACCTTC.

The gene calls are TRBV9 and TRBJ2-1; the match to TRBD2 covers 7 bases. The junction had 3 bases not matched to a gene; V was cut back by 6 bases and J by 6 bases. From germline, CDR1 is SGDLS and CDR2 YYNGEE. CDR3 length: 12 residues. CDR3 sequence reads: CASNAGANEQFF. The CDR3 coding sequence is TGTGCCAGCAATGCGGGAGCCAATGAGCAGTTCTTC.

V gene TRBV19 combines with J gene TRBJ2-7, with 8 nucleotides matching TRBD1. The CDR3 has 16 residues. Germline loops: CDR1 LNHDA, CDR2 SQIVND (reference sequence). Trimming removed 4 bases from V and 4 bases from J; junction bases left unmatched: 12. Written as DNA, the CDR3 is TGTGCCAGTAGTAATGCGGTTGGACAGGGCGGTTACGAGCAGTACTTC. Translation gives CASSNAVGQGGYEQYF.

V gene TRBV4-2 combines with J gene TRBJ2-7; D gene ambiguous. V shed 4 bases and J shed 1 base, with 8 bases lying between them. The germline V gene has CDR1 LGHNA and CDR2 YNFKEQ. The CDR3 runs to 13 residues. CDR3 in amino acids: CASSPRISYEQYF. The CDR3 DNA follows: TGTGCCAGCAGCCCTCGGATATCCTACGAGCAGTACTTC.

For the CDR3, the DNA is TGTGCCAGCAGACTAATAGGGGGCATCAATGAGCAGTTCTTC. Translating it yields CASRLIGGINEQFF. The chain uses TRBV27 and TRBJ2-1, with 7 positions matching TRBD1. Germline CDR1 is MNHEY and CDR2 is SMNVEV (reference sequence). Trimming removed 6 bases from V and 6 bases from J; junction bases left unmatched: 8. The CDR3 covers 14 residues.

This chain links TRBV29-1 with TRBJ1-2, with TRBD1 as a possible D gene (6 bases). This CDR3 spans 14 amino acids. Trimming took 5 bases from V and 4 from J, leaving 17 bases between them. Germline V lookup: CDR1 SQVTM, CDR2 ANQGSEA. The CDR3 protein is CSVQTRTASYGYTF. The DNA of the CDR3 is TGCAGCGTTCAAACAAGGACAGCCTCCTATGGCTACACCTTC.

The chain joins TRBV28 to TRBJ1-3; 8 bases are shared with TRBD1. The CDR3 has 15 amino acids. CDR1 and CDR2 (germline): MDHEN, SYDVKM. V was pared by 7 bases and J by 0 bases, with 5 bases of the junction left unmatched. The CDR3 spells CASTDRGSSGNTIYF. CDR3 in DNA: TGTGCCAGCACTGACAGGGGCAGCTCTGGAAACACCATATATTTT.

V usage is TRBV27 and J usage is TRBJ2-7, with TRBD2 matching over 9 bases. CDR1 is MNHEY, CDR2 SMNVEV, per germline (reference sequence). The ends lost 5 bases at V and 2 bases at J; junction bases unmatched: 13. CDR3 length equals 17 residues. CDR3 protein: CASSLLPPSGATYEQYF. The CDR3, as DNA: TGTGCCAGCAGTCTCCTCCCGCCTAGCGGGGCAACCTACGAGCAGTACTTC.

V and J are TRBV27 and TRBJ2-7; perhaps TRBD2 as D (6 bases). This CDR3 comprises 16 residues. Trimming left V 5 bases short and J 2 bases short, with 19 bases between. CDR1 MNHEY and CDR2 SMNVEV come from the germline V gene (reference sequence). In DNA, the CDR3 is TGTGCCAGCAGTCCGTCAACTAGCCCGATCCCCTACGAGCAGTACTTC. Its translation is CASSPSTSPIPYEQYF.

This clone has a single count. A junction boundary mismatches the germline segment, possibly from a read error. The chain links TRBV5-1 to TRBJ2-7; a weak D match, TRBD1 (5 bases). There are 15 residues in the CDR3. The germline CDR1 and CDR2 sequences are SGHRS and YFSETQ. CDR3 in amino acids: CASRLAIGVQEEQYF. The DNA for the CDR3 is TGCGCCAGCAGGTTGGCGATTGGGGTACAGGAGGAGCAGTACTTC.

The CDR3 sequence is CASSSPIGLAYNEQFF. CDR3 in DNA: TGTGCCAGCAGTTCCCCTATCGGGTTGGCTTACAATGAGCAGTTCTTC. The gene calls are TRBV27 and TRBJ2-1; D remains ambiguous. CDR1 MNHEY and CDR2 SMNVEV come from the germline V gene (reference sequence). The CDR3 length is 16 residues. V lost 4 bases and J lost 4, with 17 bases in between.

This clone was seen only a few times. Written as DNA, the CDR3 is TGTGCCACCAGCAGAACGGACAGGGGCAGGAATAACTATGGCTACACCTTC. Translating gives CATSRTDRGRNNYGYTF. J is TRBJ1-2 and V is TRBV15; 9 nucleotides agree with TRBD1. The CDR3 totals 17 residues. Looked up from germline, CDR1 is LNHNV and CDR2 is YYDKDF (reference sequence). V dropped 2 bases and J dropped 1; count of bases not matched to a gene: 8.

The V and J genes are TRBV19 and TRBJ1-5; D gene uncertain. Germline CDR1 is LNHDA and CDR2 is SQIVND (reference sequence). This CDR3 is 16 amino acids long. Trimming took 5 bases from V and 0 from J, leaving 14 bases between them. The DNA of the CDR3 is TGTGCCAGTAGTGGCCCCTCGGACCTTAGCAATCAGCCCCAGCATTTT. Translating it yields CASSGPSDLSNQPQHF. The full variable domain, completed using reference TRBV19 and TRBJ1-5, is DGGITQSPKYLFRKEGQNVTLSCEQNLNHDAMYWYRQDPGQGLRLIYYSQIVNDFQKGDIAEGYSVSREKKESFPLTVTSAQKNPTAFYLCASSGPSDLSNQPQHFGDGTRLSIL.

The chain has TRBV15 and TRBJ2-7; D not certain. CDR1 and CDR2 from the germline V gene are LNHNV and YYDKDF (reference sequence). V lost 0 bases, J lost 5 bases, and 11 bases lay in between. The CDR3 runs 14 residues. The CDR3 DNA reads TGTGCCACCAGCAGAGATAGGGCCCCCGACGAGCAGTACTTC. It encodes CATSRDRAPDEQYF.

J is TRBJ1-1 and V is TRBV5-1, with a possible D match to TRBD1 (6 bases). Between the trimmed V and J ends, which lost 2 bases and 6 bases, there was a span of 17 bases. CDR3 size: 15 residues. CDR1 and CDR2 (germline): SGHRS, YFSETQ. CDR3 bases: TGCGCCAGCAGCTTCAGACAGGCAGATAACTCTGAAGCTTTCTTT. Amino acids: CASSFRQADNSEAFF. The complete variable domain, with remaining parts taken from reference TRBV5-1 and TRBJ1-1, reads KAGVTQTPRYLIKTRGQQVTLSCSPISGHRSVSWYQQTPGQGLQFLFEYFSETQRNKGNFPGRFSGRQFSNSRSEMNVSTLELGDSALYLCASSFRQADNSEAFFGQGTRLTVV.

Worth noting for this clone: Other DNA variants within this sample encode the same CDR3. This chain uses TRBV9 with TRBJ2-1; the match to TRBD2 covers 8 bases. J lost 0 bases, V lost 3 bases, and 2 bases had no gene match. This CDR3 region has 15 residues. CDR1 is SGDLS and CDR2 is YYNGEE in the germline V gene. CDR3 in DNA: TGTGCCAGCAGCGGAAGCGGGAGCTCCTACAATGAGCAGTTCTTC. Its translation is CASSGSGSSYNEQFF. The full variable domain, with the rest looked up from reference TRBV9 and TRBJ2-1, is DSGVTQTPKHLITATGQRVTLRCSPRSGDLSVYWYQQSLDQGLQFLIQYYNGEERAKGNILERFSAQQFPDLHSELNLSSLELGDSALYFCASSGSGSSYNEQFFGPGTRLTVL.

V is TRBV5-8 and J is TRBJ2-7, with TRBD2 as a possible D gene (5 bases). This CDR3 spans 18 amino acids. Per the germline V gene, CDR1 is SGHTS and CDR2 is YDEGEE. Trimming took 0 bases from V and 10 from J, leaving 29 bases between them. The chain's CDR3 is CASSLAGLRAGPHLEQYF. CDR3 coding DNA: TGTGCCAGCAGCTTGGCCGGACTCCGCGCCGGGCCCCACTTGGAACAGTACTTC. Combining the CDR3 with reference TRBV5-8 and TRBJ2-7 gives the whole variable domain EAGVTQSPTHLIKTRGQQATLRCSPISGHTSVYWYQQALGLGLQFLLWYDEGEERNRGNFPPRFSGRQFPNYSSELNVNALELEDSALYLCASSLAGLRAGPHLEQYFGPGTRLTVT.

This chain joins TRBV6-5 and TRBJ2-4; unclear D gene. This CDR3 contains 14 residues. V was clipped by 6 bases and J by 6 bases, with 15 bases between them. Germline V gene data show CDR1 as MNHEY and CDR2 as SVGAGI. CDR3 region: CASRAGRSPNIQYF. The CDR3, as DNA: TGTGCCAGCAGGGCTGGACGGTCCCCAAACATTCAGTACTTC.

This clone has just a few counts. The chain is built from TRBV29-1 and TRBJ1-4; 7 bases line up with TRBD1. The CDR3 runs 14 residues. Germline values: CDR1 SQVTM, CDR2 ANQGSEA. J was trimmed by 5 bases and V by 5 bases; bases with no gene match: 8. The CDR3 protein is CSVLQGSSNEKLFF. For the CDR3, the DNA is TGCAGCGTTTTACAGGGGTCGAGCAATGAAAAACTGTTTTTT.